The entry below describes one TCR beta chain. Its antigen is not identified. This may come from a read error, since a much larger clone is one base off. It is likely a read error, because the conserved phenylalanine at the end of the CDR3 is missing. Amplified TCR beta CDR3 regions were obtained using RNA transcripts as template. Amplification began with first-round RT-PCR using HTBI primers, then second-round multiplex PCR was performed. In TCRdb, the multiplex PCR reads were re-called with MiXCR into one record per CDR3 protein. The table has around 1.1 million distinct CDR3 sequences, 36% seen once. This specimen comes from a study of Graves' ophthalmopathy and Graves' hyperthyroidism. CDR3 length: 14 amino acids. Germline-derived CDR1 and CDR2 are SGHRS and YFSETQ. V lost 4 bases and J lost 3; bases outside the gene matches: 1. Study conclusions and caveats: Among expanded thyroid clonotypes above 0.001 frequency, most also occurred in blood. Ophthalmopathy and stable hyperthyroidism were discriminated by a 13-signature model, with 85% to 90% sensitivity and approximately 78% specificity.

This TCR was sampled from an adult man with Graves' hyperthyroidism. This sequence joins TRBV5-1 and TRBJ1-1, with 12 bases fitting TRBD1. Material for sequencing was peripheral blood or thyroid tissue (not recorded which). The CDR3 reads CASSGTGGDTEAFL. The CDR3 DNA follows: TGCGCCAGCAGCGGGACAGGGGGCGACACTGAAGCTTTCCTT.